This TCR beta chain came from a study of PD-1 blockade in classical Hodgkin lymphoma. Method: immunoSEQ multiplex PCR; TCRdb's copy keeps in-frame clones and lacks some. Here the sample spans around 91,000 clones, roughly 81% being singletons. Each patient experienced a relapse that followed autologous stem cell transplantation, and brentuximab vedotin exposure varied. V lost 5 bases to trimming and J lost 6 bases, with 13 bases between them. This CDR3 contains 13 residues. CDR1 is SEHNR, CDR2 FQNEAQ, per germline (reference sequence). This clone was found once. The source material was peripheral blood mononuclear cells (PBMCs), sampled before the second cycle of nivolumab. The rearrangement joins TRBV7-9 to TRBJ1-1; no clear D gene. The receptor's source is a human donor with classical Hodgkin lymphoma. The CDR3, as DNA: TGTGCCAGCAGCGGACGACGTGGCTCTGAAGCTTTCTTT. Translated, it gives CASSGRRGSEAFF. The variable domain in full, completed from reference TRBV7-9 and TRBJ1-1, reads DTGVSQNPRHKITKRGQNVTFRCDPISEHNRLYWYRQTLGQGPEFLTYFQNEAQLEKSRLLSDRFSAERPKGSFSTLEIQRTEQGDSAMYLCASSGRRGSEAFFGQGTRLTVV.